This TCR beta chain was recovered during a study of blood T cells in healthy people across ages. Study-level findings and limits: Significant beta diversity loss was already apparent by age 40, declining roughly linearly. Samples with more naive T cells showed higher observed beta diversity.

PCR was performed a second time for 7 to 11 cycles using a sample-barcoded 5' primer and a J-beta primer mix. The authors tagged each cDNA molecule using a template-switch adaptor with 12 random nucleotides. TCRdb re-derived calls from the 5' RACE reads in MiXCR, one entry per CDR3 protein. The sample includes around 850,000 distinct CDR3 sequences, 30% to 45% seen only once; the top ten take 10% to 15%. The CDR3 loop spans 12 amino acids. This clonotype was recorded only once. Its matching antigen is unknown. The junction shows a germline mismatch at one end, possibly a read error. The chain carries TRBV12-3 or TRBV12-4 and TRBJ1-2, with a possible D match to TRBD1 (5 bases). Source material: blood. This TCR was recovered from a man aged 18-30 years in good health. CDR3 sequence: CASSRDSYGYIF. Here the CDR3 DNA reads TGTGCCAGCAGCCGCGACAGTTACGGCTACATCTTC.